This TCR beta chain was recovered during a study of shared clonotypes between healthy human individuals. Adult Caucasians living in Nashville, Tennessee made up all of the donors. Subsets obtained from CD4+ cells comprised CD45RA+ naive and CD45RA-negative memory cells. Trimming at V came to 9 bases and at J to 5 bases, leaving 4 bases not matched to a gene. Germline assignment: CDR1 ENHRY and CDR2 SYGVKD. The CDR3 covers 12 residues. The method was immunoSEQ multiplex PCR; TCRdb's version includes in-frame clones alone and lacks a portion of them. In the table there are approximately 1.4 million clones, approximately 98% of which are singletons.

The TCR originated in a man aged 25 to 40 in good health. This chain connects TRBV10-3 to TRBJ1-1, with 9 nucleotides matching TRBD1. Specimen: naive CD4+ T cells sorted from blood. Stated subset: CD45RA+ positively selected. CDR3 loop: CAIGQGTTEAFF. CDR3 bases: TGTGCCATAGGACAGGGGACGACTGAAGCTTTCTTT.